These 10 T cell receptor beta chains came from one sample sequenced in a study of cytomegalovirus exposure and HLA in healthy donors. PCR used 60 Vbeta primers and 13 Jbeta primers. The data were produced by immunoSEQ multiplex PCR, yet TCRdb's version contains in-frame clones alone and is incomplete. Of 110,000 or so clones detected, roughly 67% appear once; the ten largest clones hold around 8%. The source material was PBMCs. The receptors stem from a man in his forties in good health and CMV-seronegative.

DNA of the CDR3: TGTGCCAGTAGTCCTCGACAGGGGCAGAACACTGAAGCTTTCTTT. Protein product: CASSPRQGQNTEAFF. The V and J genes are TRBV19 and TRBJ1-1; TRBD1 agrees at 8 bases. The germline CDR1 and CDR2 sequences are LNHDA and SQIVND (reference sequence). The CDR3 extends over 15 amino acids. The V and J ends lost 5 bases and 1 base, in that order; junction bases with no gene match: 6.

This clone was observed a handful of times. V usage is TRBV19 and J usage is TRBJ2-3, with 8 bases fitting TRBD2. The V segment lost 4 bases and the J segment 2 bases; nucleotides outside the gene matches: 14. The CDR3 has 18 amino acids. CDR1 LNHDA and CDR2 SQIVND come from the germline V gene (reference sequence). The CDR3 nucleotides are TGTGCCAGTAGTAGGTCGGGGGCGGGGGGTACCGACACAGATACGCAGTATTTT. It codes for CASSRSGAGGTDTDTQYF.

This rearrangement joins TRBV6-6 to TRBJ2-5, with 10 bases identical to TRBD1. The germline gives CDR1 MNHNY, CDR2 SVGAGI (reference sequence). This CDR3 spans 16 amino acids. J was trimmed by 5 bases and V by 5 bases; bases with no gene match: 11. Here the CDR3 reads CASSLETGGPRETQYF. The CDR3 bases are TGTGCCAGCAGTCTGGAGACAGGGGGCCCCCGGGAGACCCAGTACTTC.

V is TRBV5-1 and J is TRBJ1-6, with TRBD1 matching over 9 bases. This CDR3 is 20 amino acids long. After removal of 1 base from V and 12 bases from J, the junction contained 23 bases not matched to a gene. Germline V gene sequence: CDR1 SGHRS, CDR2 YFSETQ. CDR3: CASSLNTGGPSTSGYRPLHF. The CDR3, as DNA: TGCGCCAGCAGCTTGAATACAGGGGGCCCGTCAACCTCTGGATATAGACCCCTCCACTTT.

This sequence joins TRBV19 and TRBJ1-1; D is uncertain. The CDR3 contains 13 residues. Germline-derived CDR1 and CDR2 are LNHDA and SQIVND (reference sequence). V shed 5 bases and J shed 1 base, with 8 bases lying between them. CDR3 sequence: CASSVTGNTEAFF. The CDR3 DNA reads as TGTGCCAGTAGTGTGACGGGGAACACTGAAGCTTTCTTT.

The CDR3: CASSLLATDYGYTF. CDR3 in DNA: TGTGCCAGCAGTTTATTGGCGACAGACTATGGCTACACCTTC. V and J are TRBV27 and TRBJ1-2; D may be TRBD1 (5 bases). Germline CDR1 and CDR2: MNHEY and SMNVEV (reference sequence). The CDR3 has 14 amino acids. Trimming removed 1 base from V and 3 bases from J, with 9 bases in between.

This chain connects TRBV19 to TRBJ1-6; 7 bases agree with TRBD1. Germline CDR1 LNHDA, CDR2 SQIVND (reference sequence). V was clipped by 5 bases and J by 6 bases; unmatched bases: 7. CDR3 length: 15 amino acids. The CDR3, as DNA: TGTGCCAGTAGTTCAACGGGGACAGCTAATTCACCCCTCCACTTT. Translating it yields CASSSTGTANSPLHF.

V gene TRBV7-2 combines with J gene TRBJ2-7, with 11 bases aligning to TRBD2. V gave up 7 bases and J gave up 3 bases; unmatched junction bases: 14. The CDR3 consists of 17 residues. The germline V gene has CDR1 SGHTA and CDR2 FQGNSA. CDR3 DNA: TGTGCCAGCACCCTTACACGACTAGCGGGGACCGTCTACGAGCAGTACTTC. This gives the protein CASTLTRLAGTVYEQYF.

The rearrangement links TRBV6-5 to TRBJ1-2; TRBD1 agrees at 9 bases. V lost 10 bases, J lost 4 bases, and 4 bases stayed unmatched. The germline V gene encodes CDR1 MNHEY and CDR2 SVGAGI. This CDR3 comprises 12 residues. CDR3 sequence: CATMTGGYGYTF. Written as DNA, the CDR3 is TGTGCCACCATGACAGGGGGCTATGGCTACACCTTC.

A few counts support this clone. The J gene is TRBJ1-5, the V gene TRBV6-1; a weak D match, TRBD1 (6 bases). The CDR3 totals 15 residues. Trimming took 6 bases from V and 4 from J, leaving 16 bases between them. Germline lookup yields CDR1 MNHNS and CDR2 SASEGT. The CDR3: CASSRGGMANQPQHF. The CDR3 coding sequence is TGTGCCAGCAGCCGGGGGGGCATGGCGAATCAGCCCCAGCATTTT.